This T cell receptor (beta chain) was obtained from a study of cytomegalovirus exposure and HLA in healthy donors. Findings and caveats of the study: The productive fraction for most TCR beta V segments was about 90% or about 30% in an earlier analysis.

The germline CDR1 and CDR2 sequences are MDHEN and SYDVKM. The J segment lost 5 bases and the V segment lost 5 bases, leaving 11 bases of the junction unmatched. The CDR3 contains 15 residues. The PCR contained 60 Vbeta and 13 Jbeta primers. In the authors' workflow: Later reanalysis found roughly 80 million unique TCR beta chains, 10 million to 12 million of them shared. The table came from immunoSEQ multiplex PCR; TCRdb's copy has only in-frame clones and leaves some out. Clone size and V and J calls were adopted from that table, with D and trimming inferred from the DNA. The sample contains tens of thousands of clones, around three fifths of which appear only once. A few counts support this clone. Its target is unknown.

The rearrangement uses TRBV28 and TRBJ1-2; 7 nucleotides match TRBD1. The sequence derives from a woman between 45 and 60 years old in good health and CMV-seropositive. The sequenced material came from PBMCs. In nucleotides, the CDR3 is TGTGCCAGCAGTCCAGACTTCGGGACAGATTATGGCTACACCTTC. Protein: CASSPDFGTDYGYTF.